Listed below are T cell receptor beta chains from one sample, sequenced in a study of radiotherapy plus CTLA-4 blockade in lung cancer. The method was immunoSEQ multiplex PCR; TCRdb's version includes in-frame clones alone and lacks a portion of them. The sample yields around 95,000 clones, 80% to 90% seen once. Here the sequenced sample was peripheral blood, taken from a patient treated with radiotherapy plus ipilimumab. The receptors shown here come from a human donor with non-small cell lung cancer who had stable disease on radiotherapy plus ipilimumab. CDR3s include the opening cysteine and the closing phenylalanine or tryptophan. The D gene is left open where the match is weak. For some rows the clone size is stated as once, few or many, or as a class when expanded; others skip it.

.	TRBV19	TRBJ2-7	TRBD2	CASSIALAEAYEQYF	TGTGCCAGTAGTATAGCTCTAGCGGAAGCCTACGAGCAGTACTTC
.	TRBV10-1	TRBJ1-1	.	CASSDPRGDRGAEAFF	TGCGCCAGCAGTGATCCACGGGGGGATCGGGGAGCTGAAGCTTTCTTT
.	TRBV2	TRBJ1-5	.	CASSGDTNQPQHF	TGTGCCAGCAGTGGTGACACCAATCAGCCCCAGCATTTT
.	TRBV18	TRBJ2-5	.	CASSPRATYQETQYF	TGTGCCAGCTCACCACGGGCCACGTACCAAGAGACCCAGTACTTC
.	TRBV28	TRBJ2-7	TRBD1	CASSSPGTGGSEQYF	TGTGCCAGCAGTTCCCCCGGGACAGGGGGTAGTGAGCAGTACTTC
.	TRBV6-4	TRBJ1-6	.	CASSDWANNSPLHF	TGTGCCAGCAGTGACTGGGCTAATAATTCACCCCTCCACTTT
.	TRBV6-1	TRBJ1-2	TRBD1	CASSATGLGYTF	TGTGCCAGCAGTGCGACAGGGTTAGGCTACACCTTC
once	TRBV6-1	TRBJ2-7	TRBD2	CASSGLAGGPNEQYF	TGTGCCAGCAGCGGACTAGCGGGAGGGCCCAACGAGCAGTACTTC
few	TRBV19	TRBJ2-7	TRBD1	CASSPGQGALEQYF	TGTGCCAGTAGTCCGGGACAGGGGGCGTTGGAGCAGTACTTC
.	TRBV4-1	TRBJ2-3	.	CASSQPVGAQYF	TGCGCCAGCAGCCAACCCGTCGGTGCGCAGTATTTT
.	TRBV19	TRBJ2-1	.	CASSIGLNNEQFF	TGTGCCAGTAGTATTGGACTCAACAATGAGCAGTTCTTC
.	TRBV5-4	TRBJ1-2	TRBD1	CASSIGQAFEGYTF	TGTGCCAGCAGCATAGGACAGGCCTTTGAAGGCTACACCTTC
.	TRBV6-5	TRBJ1-4	.	CATASLDPFNEKLFF	TGTGCCACCGCATCCTTGGACCCCTTTAATGAAAAACTGTTTTTT
.	TRBV11-3	TRBJ2-2	.	CASSITGELFF	TGTGCCAGCAGCATAACCGGGGAGCTGTTTTTT
.	TRBV6-5	TRBJ1-5	.	CASKRQDNQPQHF	TGTGCCAGCAAACGACAGGACAATCAGCCCCAGCATTTT
.	TRBV7-2	TRBJ1-2	.	CASSLAPATYGYTF	TGTGCCAGCAGCTTAGCCCCAGCAACCTATGGCTACACCTTC
.	TRBV5-4	TRBJ2-3	TRBD2	CASSFGLAGGVTQYF	TGTGCCAGCAGCTTCGGACTAGCGGGGGGGGTTACGCAGTATTTT
.	TRBV11-3	TRBJ1-1	.	CASSYPLGRENTEAFF	TGTGCCAGCAGCTACCCCCTAGGCAGGGAGAACACTGAAGCTTTCTTT
.	TRBV5-4	TRBJ2-7	.	CASSLGSVTYEQYF	TGTGCCAGCAGCTTAGGTAGCGTCACCTACGAGCAGTACTTC
.	TRBV6-1	TRBJ2-5	TRBD1	CASSPRTGQGGWQYF	TGTGCCAGCAGTCCCCGGACGGGACAGGGGGGTTGGCAGTACTTC
.	TRBV27	TRBJ2-7	.	CASSSGSYEQYF	TGTGCCAGCAGTTCCGGCAGCTACGAGCAGTACTTC
.	TRBV6-1	TRBJ1-6	TRBD1	CASGTGSSPLHF	TGTGCCAGCGGGACAGGGAGTTCACCCCTCCACTTT
.	TRBV7-9	TRBJ1-1	.	CASSGTEAFF	TGTGCCAGCAGCGGCACTGAAGCTTTCTTT
.	TRBV7-2	TRBJ2-1	TRBD2	CASSLGGLAGLYEQFF	TGTGCCAGCAGCTTAGGGGGGCTAGCGGGACTCTATGAGCAGTTCTTC
.	TRBV18	TRBJ2-1	.	CASSPPVETGYNEQFF	TGTGCCAGCTCACCACCGGTCGAAACTGGCTACAATGAGCAGTTCTTC
.	TRBV11-2	TRBJ2-5	TRBD1	CASSRDRGRKETQYF	TGTGCCAGCAGCCGCGACAGGGGGCGAAAGGAGACCCAGTACTTC
.	TRBV28	TRBJ2-7	.	CASRVTGYEQYF	TGTGCCAGCAGGGTAACAGGCTACGAGCAGTACTTC
.	TRBV7-2	TRBJ2-1	.	CASSLSTGWNEQFF	TGTGCCAGCAGCTTAAGCACAGGGTGGAATGAGCAGTTCTTC
.	TRBV5-1	TRBJ1-2	.	CASSFDGDYGYTF	TGCGCCAGCAGTTTCGACGGAGACTATGGCTACACTTTC
few	TRBV7-2	TRBJ1-1	.	CASSFWENTEAFF	TGTGCCAGCAGCTTCTGGGAAAACACTGAAGCTTTCTTT
few	TRBV7-9	TRBJ1-4	TRBD1	CASSLGDRNEKLFF	TGTGCCAGCAGCTTAGGGGACAGGAATGAAAAACTGTTTTTT